The entry that follows covers one T cell receptor (beta chain) sequence. The antigen this receptor binds is unknown. No base-level quality is on record; no much larger clone is a single base apart. TCRbeta CDR3 regions were amplified from genomic DNA using the immunoSEQ Assay, a bias-controlled multiplex PCR. For the original study's pipeline: Nucleated cell counts per sample were estimated from amplification of reference gene primers within the assay. Sequence reads were collapsed and filtered to measure the absolute abundance of every unique TCRbeta CDR3 rearrangement. For each sample, productive Simpson clonality was calculated as the square root of Simpson's diversity index across productive rearrangements. This is the immuneACCESS table as TCRdb keeps it, with only in-frame sequences that have V and J called. A part of the clones is gone; compared with another copy, unresolved V genes explain less than half, and the rest is unexplained. The D gene and trimming were derived from the DNA, and the V and J assignments and clone size from that table. Recorded for this sample are 250,000 to 300,000 clones; about 90% of them occurred a single time. The top ten hold over 5% of the sample.

One collaborating source in Seattle enrolled patients while the patients were actively infected and followed the patients over time throughout the course of disease. Whole blood was collected in K2EDTA tubes by collaborating institutions according to the institutions' own protocols. Collaborator samples were shipped for TCRbeta analysis as frozen whole blood, isolated PBMCs, or DNA extracted from either sample type. The data were obtained in a study of blood T cell repertoires in COVID-19 (dated by TCRdb to the early 2020s). About the study as a whole: Collaborator samples came from the United States, Italy and Spain and covered acute and convalescent phases of COVID-19. The prospective study material was composed of cDNA or gDNA derived from T cells, B-cell-depleted T cells, or PBMCs. The dataset comprised deeply sampled blood TCRbeta repertoires from subjects exposed to, actively infected with, or recovered from COVID-19. The repertoires were released in a freely available public database intended as a resource for research on the immune response to SARS-CoV-2. The samples were drawn from the first 160 participants of the ongoing ImmuneRACE study and from roughly 1,300 subjects provided by 6 global collaborators. A de-identified subject ID, COVID-19 status, age in years and sex were almost always included in the sample metadata. HLA class I and class II types, where available, came from metadata supplied by the sample provider rather than from assay-based typing.

What the authors observed across the whole study: How much clinical and demographic metadata was included differed by source and by participant, and the metadata was provided uncurated.

Taken from the germline V gene, the CDR1 and CDR2 loops are SGHVS and FQNEAQ. The CDR3 runs 14 amino acids, cysteine and phenylalanine included. The sequence is cut down to CDR3 DNA, 42 bases in frame from base 1. The germline V end is reduced by 5 bases and the J end by 7 bases; junction bases left unmatched: 10. Material: peripheral blood. The rearranged chain carries TRBV7-8 and TRBJ2-7; TRBD2 aligns with 8 central bases. The TCR was taken from a woman between 45 and 65 years old with COVID-19, enrolled during active disease. The CDR3 here reads CASSQRGGFSEQYF. In nucleotides, the sequence is TGTGCCAGCAGCCAGCGCGGGGGGTTCAGTGAGCAGTACTTC.